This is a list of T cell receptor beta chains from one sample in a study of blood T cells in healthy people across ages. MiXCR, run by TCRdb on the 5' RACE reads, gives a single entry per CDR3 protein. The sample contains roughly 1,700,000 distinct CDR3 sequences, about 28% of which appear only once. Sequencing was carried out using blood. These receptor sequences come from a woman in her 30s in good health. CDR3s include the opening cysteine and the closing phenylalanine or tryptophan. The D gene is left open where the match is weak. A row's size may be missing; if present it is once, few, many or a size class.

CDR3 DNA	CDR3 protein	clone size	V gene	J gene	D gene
TGTGCCAGTGTGCCGGATGGCTACACCTTC	CASVPDGYTF	NA	TRBV6-1	TRBJ1-2	NA
TGTGCCTGGAGGACTAGCGTCAATGAGCAGTTCTTC	CAWRTSVNEQFF	NA	TRBV30	TRBJ2-1	TRBD2
TGTGCCAGCAGTTTCGGGACTAGCGGGAGGTTCTACGAGCAGTACTTC	CASSFGTSGRFYEQYF	few	TRBV6-5	TRBJ2-7	TRBD2
TGCGCCAGCAGCTTGAGCACATTGAACACTGAAGCTTTCTTT	CASSLSTLNTEAFF	many	TRBV5-1	TRBJ1-1	NA
TGTGCCAGCCGTTTTGCGGGGAGCACTGAAGCTTTCTTT	CASRFAGSTEAFF	NA	TRBV2	TRBJ1-1	NA
TGTGCCAGCAGTTTATTGGAGGGGGCTACGTCCTACAATGAGCAGTTCTTC	CASSLLEGATSYNEQFF	many	TRBV12-3/TRBV12-4	TRBJ2-1	NA
TGTGCCAGCAAGTTAGGACGCGGCTACACCTTC	CASKLGRGYTF	few	TRBV12-3/TRBV12-4	TRBJ1-2	NA
TGTGCCAGCAGTTTACCTAGTCTCGGGGGCACCGGGGAGCTGTTTTTT	CASSLPSLGGTGELFF	NA	TRBV28	TRBJ2-2	NA
TGCGCCAGCAGCTTGTATGACGAGGGGCTAGCGGGCGGATATGAGCAGTTCTTC	CASSLYDEGLAGGYEQFF	few	TRBV5-1	TRBJ2-1	TRBD2
TGTGCCATCAGCGGCATTAGGGGTGTTAAGAAGCAGTACTTC	CAISGIRGVKKQYF	NA	TRBV27	TRBJ2-4	NA
TGCAGCGTTGTTTTAAGTGTCAGATCCAATGAGCAGTTCTTC	CSVVLSVRSNEQFF	many	TRBV29-1	TRBJ2-1	NA
TGTGCCAGCAGTTTACTTAGGACGGGCACCGGGGAGCTGTTTTTT	CASSLLRTGTGELFF	few	TRBV12-3/TRBV12-4	TRBJ2-2	NA
TGTGCCAGCAGTAGCCCGGAGTTCACTAATCAGCCCCAGCATTTT	CASSSPEFTNQPQHF	NA	TRBV28	TRBJ1-5	NA
TGTGCCAGCAGAGGTGTGGGACAGGGTAGCTATGGCTACACCTTC	CASRGVGQGSYGYTF	NA	TRBV6-6	TRBJ1-2	TRBD1
TGTGCCAGCTCAGCCTCGGGACGAAACTCTGGGGTCAACGTCCTGACTTTC	CASSASGRNSGVNVLTF	NA	TRBV18	TRBJ2-6	NA
TGCAGCGTTGACCAGGGGCAGAACACTGAAGCTTTCTTT	CSVDQGQNTEAFF	NA	TRBV29-1	TRBJ1-1	NA
TGTGCCATCAGTGAGTCGGACGGGTATGGCTACACCTTC	CAISESDGYGYTF	many	TRBV10-3	TRBJ1-2	NA
TGCAGTGCTAGTAACGACCATGGCTACACCTTC	CSASNDHGYTF	few	TRBV20-1	TRBJ1-2	NA
TGTGCCAGCAGCTATAAGACTGAAGCTTTCTTT	CASSYKTEAFF	NA	TRBV5-6	TRBJ1-1	NA
TGCGCCAGCAGCTTGGAAGGTTCTAGCTTATACGAGCAGTACTTC	CASSLEGSSLYEQYF	few	TRBV5-1	TRBJ2-7	NA
TGTGCCAGCAGGGAGGTCAAGGTGTCCGGGGAGCTGTTTTTT	CASREVKVSGELFF	NA	TRBV2	TRBJ2-2	NA
TGTGCCAGCAGTTTATCGGAGGGGGTGGGGGATACGCAGTATTTT	CASSLSEGVGDTQYF	NA	TRBV27	TRBJ2-3	NA
TGTGCCAGCAGCTTAGGGGTCCATAAAAACATTCAGTACTTC	CASSLGVHKNIQYF	NA	TRBV7-2	TRBJ2-4	NA
TGCAGTGCCCCGGGTCAGGGGGATAACGAGCAGTACTTC	CSAPGQGDNEQYF	many	TRBV20-1	TRBJ2-7	TRBD1
TGTGCCAGCAGCGTAACTAGCGGGGTTCAAGAGACCCAGTACTTC	CASSVTSGVQETQYF	few	TRBV9	TRBJ2-5	TRBD2
TGCAGTGCCGTGACGGGACAAAATTCCTACAATGAGCAGTTCTTC	CSAVTGQNSYNEQFF	NA	TRBV20-1	TRBJ2-1	NA